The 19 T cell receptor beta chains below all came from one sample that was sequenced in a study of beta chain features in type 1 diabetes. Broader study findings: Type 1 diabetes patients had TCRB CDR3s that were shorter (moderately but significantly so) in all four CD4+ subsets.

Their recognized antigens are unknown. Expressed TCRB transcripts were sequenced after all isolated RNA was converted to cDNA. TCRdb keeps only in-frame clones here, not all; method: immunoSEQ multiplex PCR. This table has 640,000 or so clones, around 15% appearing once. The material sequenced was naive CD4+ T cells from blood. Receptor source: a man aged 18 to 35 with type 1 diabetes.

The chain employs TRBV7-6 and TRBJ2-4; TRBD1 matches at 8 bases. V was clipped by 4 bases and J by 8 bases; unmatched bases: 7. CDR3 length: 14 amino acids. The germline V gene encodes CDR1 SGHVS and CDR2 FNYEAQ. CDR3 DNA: TGTGCCAGCAGCTCCGGGACAGGAACGGACATTCAGTACTTC. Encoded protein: CASSSGTGTDIQYF.

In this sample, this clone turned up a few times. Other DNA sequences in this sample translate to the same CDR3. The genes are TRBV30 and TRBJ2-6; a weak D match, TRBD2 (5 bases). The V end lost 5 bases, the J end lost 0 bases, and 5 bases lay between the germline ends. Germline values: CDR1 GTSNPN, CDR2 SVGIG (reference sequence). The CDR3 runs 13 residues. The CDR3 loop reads CAWEGSGANVLTF. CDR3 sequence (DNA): TGTGCCTGGGAGGGCTCTGGGGCCAACGTCCTGACTTTC.

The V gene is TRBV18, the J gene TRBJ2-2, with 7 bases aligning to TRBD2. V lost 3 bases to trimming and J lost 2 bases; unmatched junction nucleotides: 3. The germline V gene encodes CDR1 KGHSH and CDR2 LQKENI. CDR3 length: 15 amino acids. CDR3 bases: TGTGCCAGCTCACCGGGAGGGGACAACACCGGGGAGCTGTTTTTT. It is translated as CASSPGGDNTGELFF.

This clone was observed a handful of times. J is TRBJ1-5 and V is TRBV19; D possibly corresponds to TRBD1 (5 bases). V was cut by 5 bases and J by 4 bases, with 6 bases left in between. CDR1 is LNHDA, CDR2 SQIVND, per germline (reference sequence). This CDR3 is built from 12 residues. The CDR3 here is CASSDRNQPQHF. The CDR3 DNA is TGTGCCAGTAGTGACAGAAATCAGCCCCAGCATTTT.

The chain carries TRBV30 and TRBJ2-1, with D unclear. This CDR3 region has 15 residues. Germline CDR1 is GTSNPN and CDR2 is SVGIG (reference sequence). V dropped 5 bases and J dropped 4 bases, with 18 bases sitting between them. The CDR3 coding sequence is TGTGCCTGGGGAGATTATCCAAGACTGTACAATGAGCAGTTCTTC. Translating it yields CAWGDYPRLYNEQFF.

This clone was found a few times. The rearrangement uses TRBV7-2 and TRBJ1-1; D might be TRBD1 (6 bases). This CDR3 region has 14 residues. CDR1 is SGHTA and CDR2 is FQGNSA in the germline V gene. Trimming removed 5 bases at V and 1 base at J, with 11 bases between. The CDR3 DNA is TGTGCCAGCAGCCTACAGGGATGGAACACTGAAGCTTTCTTT. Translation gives CASSLQGWNTEAFF. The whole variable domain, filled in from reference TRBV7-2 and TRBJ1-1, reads GAGVSQSPSNKVTEKGKDVELRCDPISGHTALYWYRQSLGQGLEFLIYFQGNSAPDKSGLPSDRFSAERTGGSVSTLTIQRTQQEDSAVYLCASSLQGWNTEAFFGQGTRLTVV.

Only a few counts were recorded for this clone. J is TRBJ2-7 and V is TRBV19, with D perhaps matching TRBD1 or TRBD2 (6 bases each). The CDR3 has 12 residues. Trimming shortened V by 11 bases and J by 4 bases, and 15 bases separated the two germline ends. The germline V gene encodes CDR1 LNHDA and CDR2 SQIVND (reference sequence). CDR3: CAPWGATYEQYF. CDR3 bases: TGTGCCCCGTGGGGGGCAACGTACGAGCAGTACTTC.

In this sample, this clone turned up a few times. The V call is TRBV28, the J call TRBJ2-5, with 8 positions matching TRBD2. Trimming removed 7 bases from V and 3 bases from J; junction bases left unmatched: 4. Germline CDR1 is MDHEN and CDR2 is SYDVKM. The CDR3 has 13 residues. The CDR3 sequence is CASTTGGEETQYF. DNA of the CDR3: TGTGCCAGCACCACGGGAGGGGAAGAGACCCAGTACTTC.

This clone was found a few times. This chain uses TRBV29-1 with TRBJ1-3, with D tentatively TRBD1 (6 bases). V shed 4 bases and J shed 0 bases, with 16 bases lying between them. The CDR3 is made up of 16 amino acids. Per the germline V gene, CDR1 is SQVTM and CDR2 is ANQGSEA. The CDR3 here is CSVVPPGAHSGNTIYF. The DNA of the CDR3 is TGCAGCGTTGTACCGCCAGGGGCTCACTCTGGAAACACCATATATTTT.

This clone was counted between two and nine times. The chain's CDR3 is CASSSDGNSNQPQHF. CDR3 coding DNA: TGTGCCAGCAGCTCGGATGGGAATAGCAATCAGCCCCAGCATTTT. J is TRBJ1-5 and V is TRBV5-4; D ambiguous. V gave up 3 bases and J gave up 0 bases, with 10 bases separating them. The CDR3 is 15 amino acids. Germline V gene sequence: CDR1 SGHNT, CDR2 YYREEE (reference sequence). Full variable domain (rest looked up from reference TRBV5-4 and TRBJ1-5): ETGVTQSPTHLIKTRGQQVTLRCSSQSGHNTVSWYQQALGQGPQFIFQYYREEENGRGNFPPRFSGLQFPNYSSELNVNALELDDSALYLCASSSDGNSNQPQHFGDGTRLSIL.

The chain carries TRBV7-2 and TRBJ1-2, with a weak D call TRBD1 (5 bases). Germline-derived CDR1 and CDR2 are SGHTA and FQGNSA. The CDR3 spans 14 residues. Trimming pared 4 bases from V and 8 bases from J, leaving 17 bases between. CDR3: CASSSQEFQGGYTF. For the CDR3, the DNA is TGTGCCAGCAGCTCCCAGGAGTTTCAGGGAGGCTACACCTTC.

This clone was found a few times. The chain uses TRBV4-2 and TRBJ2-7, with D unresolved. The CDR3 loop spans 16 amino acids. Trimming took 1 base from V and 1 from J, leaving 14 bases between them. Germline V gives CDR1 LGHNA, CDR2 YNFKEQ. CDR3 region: CASSQGLAALSYEQYF. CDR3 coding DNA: TGTGCCAGCAGCCAAGGCTTGGCAGCCCTTTCCTACGAGCAGTACTTC.

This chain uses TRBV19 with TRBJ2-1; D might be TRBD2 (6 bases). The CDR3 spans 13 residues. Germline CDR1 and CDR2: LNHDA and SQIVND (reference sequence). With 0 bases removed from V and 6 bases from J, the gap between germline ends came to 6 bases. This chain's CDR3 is CASSIEGGNEQFF. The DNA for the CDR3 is TGTGCCAGTAGTATAGAGGGAGGCAATGAGCAGTTCTTC.

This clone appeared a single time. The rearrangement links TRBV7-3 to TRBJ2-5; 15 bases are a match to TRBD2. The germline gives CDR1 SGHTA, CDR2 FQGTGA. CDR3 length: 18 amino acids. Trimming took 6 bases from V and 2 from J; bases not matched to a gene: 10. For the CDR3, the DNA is TGTGCCAGCAGTCCCGGGACTAGCGGGGGGCTCTCACAAGAGACCCAGTACTTC. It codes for CASSPGTSGGLSQETQYF.

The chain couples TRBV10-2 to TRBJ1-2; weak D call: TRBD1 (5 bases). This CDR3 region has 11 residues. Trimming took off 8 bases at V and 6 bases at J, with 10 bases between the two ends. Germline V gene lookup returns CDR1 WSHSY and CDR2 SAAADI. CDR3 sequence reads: CASDGGNGYTF. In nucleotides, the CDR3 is TGCGCCAGCGACGGGGGTAATGGCTACACCTTC.

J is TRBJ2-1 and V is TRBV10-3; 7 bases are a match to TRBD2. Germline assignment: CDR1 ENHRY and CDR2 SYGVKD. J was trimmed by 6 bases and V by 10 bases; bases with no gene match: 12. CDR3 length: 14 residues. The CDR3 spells CATRRMRESNEQFF. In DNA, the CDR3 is TGTGCCACCCGCCGCATGCGGGAGAGCAATGAGCAGTTCTTC.

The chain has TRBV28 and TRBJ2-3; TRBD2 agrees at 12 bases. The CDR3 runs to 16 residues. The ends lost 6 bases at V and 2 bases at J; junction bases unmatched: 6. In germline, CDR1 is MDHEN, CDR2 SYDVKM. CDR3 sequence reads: CASSPGTSGLTDTQYF. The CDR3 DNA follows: TGTGCCAGCAGCCCCGGGACTAGCGGGCTCACAGATACGCAGTATTTT. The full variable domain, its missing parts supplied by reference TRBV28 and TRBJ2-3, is DVKVTQSSRYLVKRTGEKVFLECVQDMDHENMFWYRQDPGLGLRLIYFSYDVKMKEKGDIPEGYSVSREKKERFSLILESASTNQTSMYLCASSPGTSGLTDTQYFGPGTRLTVL.

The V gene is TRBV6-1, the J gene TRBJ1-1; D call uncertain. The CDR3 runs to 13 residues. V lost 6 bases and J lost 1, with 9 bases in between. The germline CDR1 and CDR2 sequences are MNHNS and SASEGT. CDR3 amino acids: CASREHQNTEAFF. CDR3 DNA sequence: TGTGCCAGCAGGGAACATCAGAACACTGAAGCTTTCTTT.

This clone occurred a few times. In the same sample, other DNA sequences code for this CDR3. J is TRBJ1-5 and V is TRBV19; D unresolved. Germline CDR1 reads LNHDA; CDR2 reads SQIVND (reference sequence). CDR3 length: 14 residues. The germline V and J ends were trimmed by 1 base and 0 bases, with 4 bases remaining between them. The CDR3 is CASSIGVSNQPQHF. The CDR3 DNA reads TGTGCCAGTAGTATAGGTGTTAGCAATCAGCCCCAGCATTTT.